A single sample gave rise to the 27 T cell receptor beta chains below, sequenced in a study of T cells in Graves' hyperthyroidism and ophthalmopathy. Template material for amplifying TCR beta CDR3 regions consisted of RNA transcripts. During a first-round RT-PCR of the TCR CDR3, the HTBI primer set was used. MiXCR, run by TCRdb on the multiplex PCR reads, gives a single entry per CDR3 protein. Here the sample spans some 760,000 distinct CDR3 sequences, approximately 14% being singletons. Sequencing was carried out using blood. These TCRs come from a woman younger than 30 with Graves' hyperthyroidism.

This clonotype was seen many times. The CDR3 sequence is CASSLWTRNEQFF. The DNA for the CDR3 is TGTGCCAGCAGCTTGTGGACTAGGAATGAGCAGTTCTTC. The V gene is TRBV7-2, the J gene TRBJ2-1, with 7 bases aligning to TRBD2. The germline V gene has CDR1 SGHTA and CDR2 FQGNSA. The CDR3 has 13 amino acids. The V and J ends lost 3 bases and 7 bases, in that order; junction bases with no gene match: 3.

This clonotype appeared a few times. The genes are TRBV24-1 and TRBJ2-2, with 7 positions matching TRBD1. CDR1 and CDR2 (germline): KGHDR, SFDVKD. V was clipped by 2 bases and J by 5 bases; unmatched bases: 13. The length of the CDR3 is 18 residues. Here the CDR3 reads CATSDSPAQGWYTGELFF. CDR3 nucleotides: TGTGCCACCAGTGATTCGCCAGCACAGGGGTGGTATACCGGGGAGCTGTTTTTT.

The chain combines TRBV7-6 with TRBJ2-1, with no clear D. Trimming shortened V by 2 bases and J by 7 bases, and 9 bases separated the two germline ends. This CDR3 comprises 13 residues. The germline CDR1 and CDR2 sequences are SGHVS and FNYEAQ. The CDR3 DNA sequence: TGTGCCAGCAGCTTAATGAGTGTAAATGAGCAGTTCTTC. Its protein is CASSLMSVNEQFF.

The gene calls are TRBV14 and TRBJ2-7; 7 bases line up with TRBD1. This CDR3 is 15 amino acids long. Germline CDR1 and CDR2: SGHDN and FVKESK. Trimming removed 4 bases from V and 2 bases from J; junction bases left unmatched: 8. CDR3 in amino acids: CASSPGRDRAYEQYF. The CDR3 coding sequence is TGTGCCAGCAGCCCCGGCAGGGACAGAGCCTACGAGCAGTACTTC.

This clonotype occurred a few times. V usage is TRBV19 and J usage is TRBJ2-7, with D perhaps TRBD2 (5 bases). This CDR3 comprises 12 residues. Between the trimmed V and J ends, which lost 4 bases and 7 bases, there was a span of 11 bases. Germline CDR1 and CDR2: LNHDA and SQIVND (reference sequence). The CDR3 DNA sequence: TGTGCCAGTAGTAGCCCCGGACTGGAGCAGTACTTC. Encoded protein: CASSSPGLEQYF.

This clonotype has only a few counts. The chain is built from TRBV5-6 and TRBJ2-2; D call uncertain. The CDR3 spans 15 residues. Trimming shortened V by 1 base and J by 2 bases, and 9 bases separated the two germline ends. Germline CDR1 and CDR2: SGHDT and YYEEEE. The CDR3 nucleotides are TGTGCCAGCAGCTTGTATCGTATAAACACCGGGGAGCTGTTTTTT. Amino acids: CASSLYRINTGELFF.

The rearrangement joins TRBV6-2 or TRBV6-3 to TRBJ2-7; D perhaps matches TRBD1 (6 bases). CDR3 length equals 14 residues. Germline lookup yields CDR1 MNHEY and CDR2 SVGEGT. Trimming pared 6 bases from V and 0 bases from J, leaving 12 bases between. The CDR3 DNA is TGTGCCAGCAGAGAGGGGACATCCTCCTACGAGCAGTACTTC. Translated: CASREGTSSYEQYF.

This CDR3 reads CASSLSRGASYEQYF. The CDR3, as DNA: TGTGCCAGCAGCTTAAGTAGAGGGGCCTCCTACGAGCAGTACTTC. J is TRBJ2-7 and V is TRBV13; D assignment may be TRBD1 or TRBD2 (5 bases each). Trimming left V 2 bases short and J 0 bases short, with 11 bases between. Germline assignment: CDR1 PRHDT and CDR2 FYEKMQ (reference sequence). CDR3 length: 15 amino acids.

The chain employs TRBV28 and TRBJ2-7; 12 bases match TRBD1. V trimming: 5 bases; J trimming: 5 bases; junction bases outside the gene matches: 10. The germline V gene encodes CDR1 MDHEN and CDR2 SYDVKM. The CDR3 is made up of 16 amino acids. The CDR3, as DNA: TGTGCCAGCAGTGCGCCCGGGACAGGGGGCCTCCACGAGCAGTACTTC. Its translation is CASSAPGTGGLHEQYF.

In this sample, this clonotype turned up once. The chain employs TRBV9 and TRBJ2-3, with 9 nucleotides matching TRBD2. This CDR3 is built from 16 residues. V lost 0 bases to trimming and J lost 5 bases; unmatched junction nucleotides: 7. The germline V gene encodes CDR1 SGDLS and CDR2 YYNGEE. CDR3: CASSVEVSGSGDTQYF. As DNA, the CDR3 is TGTGCCAGCAGCGTAGAGGTTAGCGGGAGTGGAGATACGCAGTATTTT.

Ten or more counts support this clonotype. The chain links TRBV29-1 to TRBJ2-5, with TRBD2 matching over 13 bases. V lost 6 bases to trimming and J lost 4 bases; unmatched junction nucleotides: 8. Looked up from germline, CDR1 is SQVTM and CDR2 is ANQGSEA. This CDR3 has 15 residues. The CDR3 sequence: CSVAGLAGVRETQYF. The CDR3 nucleotides are TGCAGCGTAGCTGGACTAGCGGGAGTCAGAGAGACCCAGTACTTC.

This clonotype was counted only a few times. The chain links TRBV29-1 to TRBJ2-7; 8 bases agree with TRBD1. This CDR3 spans 14 amino acids. Germline CDR1 reads SQVTM; CDR2 reads ANQGSEA. V lost 5 bases, J lost 2 bases, and 8 bases stayed unmatched. The chain's CDR3 is CSVPGQGATYEQYF. CDR3 coding DNA: TGCAGCGTTCCTGGACAGGGAGCAACCTACGAGCAGTACTTC.

Only a few counts were recorded for this clonotype. The rearrangement uses TRBV7-3 and TRBJ1-6; tentative D call: TRBD1 (5 bases). V lost 4 bases and J 8 bases, leaving 9 bases between the germline ends. The CDR3 extends over 13 amino acids. Germline CDR1 reads SGHTA; CDR2 reads FQGTGA. The DNA of the CDR3 is TGTGCCAGCAGCTGGACAAGTGATTCACCCCTCCACTTT. Encoded protein: CASSWTSDSPLHF.

This clonotype was counted many times. The chain recombines TRBV2 with TRBJ2-3, with 8 nucleotides matching TRBD2. The CDR3 length is 16 residues. In germline, CDR1 is SNHLY, CDR2 FYNNEI. With 4 bases clipped from V and 3 bases from J, the junction kept 9 bases outside the gene matches. Here the CDR3 reads CASSVRSSGPTDTQYF. For the CDR3, the DNA is TGTGCCAGCAGTGTTAGGTCTAGCGGGCCGACAGATACGCAGTATTTT.

This clonotype was counted ten times or more. The chain employs TRBV11-2 and TRBJ1-5; the match to TRBD1 covers 9 bases. CDR3 length: 16 amino acids. The junction had 11 bases not matched to a gene; V was cut back by 5 bases and J by 6 bases. CDR1 is SGHAT and CDR2 is FQNNGV in the germline V gene. The CDR3 loop reads CASSPITGGAGQPQHF. The CDR3, as DNA: TGTGCCAGCAGCCCTATAACAGGGGGCGCGGGTCAGCCCCAGCATTTT.

This clonotype was recorded at least ten times. The chain's CDR3 is CASSFRGGGRYEQYF. The CDR3 region has the DNA TGTGCCAGCAGTTTCAGGGGGGGCGGACGCTACGAGCAGTACTTC. The V gene is TRBV12-3 or TRBV12-4, the J gene TRBJ2-7; D is perhaps TRBD1 or TRBD2 (7 bases each). CDR3 length: 15 amino acids. Trimming shortened V by 3 bases and J by 3 bases, and 15 bases separated the two germline ends.

This clonotype was observed a handful of times. V gene TRBV19 combines with J gene TRBJ1-5, with 7 bases aligning to TRBD1. The germline V gene encodes CDR1 LNHDA and CDR2 SQIVND (reference sequence). The ends lost 8 bases at V and 6 bases at J; junction bases unmatched: 13. There are 15 residues in the CDR3. For the CDR3, the DNA is TGTGCCAGTCACTACGAACAGGGGTTGAGTCAGCCCCAGCATTTT. Encoded protein: CASHYEQGLSQPQHF.

This clonotype was counted at least ten times. V gene TRBV28 combines with J gene TRBJ2-7; D unclear. The V gene's germline CDR1 is MDHEN and CDR2 SYDVKM. The CDR3 is 11 residues long. V shed 8 bases and J shed 0 bases, with 5 bases lying between them. The CDR3 sequence is CASDDSYEQYF. CDR3 DNA: TGTGCCAGCGATGACTCCTACGAGCAGTACTTC.

This clonotype showed up many times. The chain links TRBV7-2 to TRBJ2-7; D remains unclear. With 0 bases removed from V and 7 bases from J, the gap between germline ends came to 13 bases. Germline CDR1 reads SGHTA; CDR2 reads FQGNSA. This CDR3 has 14 residues. The CDR3: CASSLALAPWEQYF. In nucleotides, the CDR3 is TGTGCCAGCAGCTTAGCGCTGGCCCCCTGGGAGCAGTACTTC. Full variable domain (remainder filled in from reference TRBV7-2 and TRBJ2-7): GAGVSQSPSNKVTEKGKDVELRCDPISGHTALYWYRQSLGQGLEFLIYFQGNSAPDKSGLPSDRFSAERTGGSVSTLTIQRTQQEDSAVYLCASSLALAPWEQYFGPGTRLTVT.

This clonotype was counted many times. The chain carries TRBV20-1 and TRBJ2-7; TRBD2 aligns across 10 bases. Germline lookup yields CDR1 DFQATT and CDR2 SNEGSKA (reference sequence). V lost 5 bases, J lost 2 bases, and 6 bases stayed unmatched. This CDR3 comprises 14 residues. CDR3 sequence reads: CSARSGRPPYEQYF. The CDR3 nucleotides read TGCAGTGCTCGTAGCGGGAGGCCCCCCTACGAGCAGTACTTC.

The V call is TRBV14, the J call TRBJ1-5; the match to TRBD1 covers 9 bases. CDR3 size: 20 residues. Unmatched junction bases numbered 14, after V lost 1 base and J lost 1 base. CDR1 SGHDN and CDR2 FVKESK come from the germline V gene. The CDR3 sequence is CASSQVGRDRVFHSNQPQHF. For the CDR3, the DNA is TGTGCCAGCAGCCAAGTGGGCCGGGACAGGGTTTTTCACAGCAATCAGCCCCAGCATTTT.

In its sample, this clonotype was seen many times. The V gene is TRBV6-1, the J gene TRBJ1-5, with 9 bases identical to TRBD1. The CDR3 is 15 residues long. V was clipped by 6 bases and J by 4 bases; unmatched bases: 7. The V gene's germline CDR1 is MNHNS and CDR2 SASEGT. CDR3 sequence: CASRGTGKGNQPQHF. In DNA, the CDR3 is TGTGCCAGCAGGGGGACAGGGAAGGGGAATCAGCCCCAGCATTTT.

Many counts were recorded for this clonotype. The J gene is TRBJ1-4, the V gene TRBV11-2; the D is unclear. The length of the CDR3 is 15 residues. V gave up 5 bases and J gave up 8 bases, with 18 bases separating them. Germline values: CDR1 SGHAT, CDR2 FQNNGV. The CDR3 nucleotides read TGTGCCAGCAGCCCGCTGGGCCCCAAGTCGGAAAAACTGTTTTTT. Translated: CASSPLGPKSEKLFF.

The chain carries TRBV7-8 and TRBJ2-5; D may be TRBD1 (5 bases). The CDR3 is 14 amino acids. Germline V gene sequence: CDR1 SGHVS, CDR2 FQNEAQ. V was pared by 5 bases and J by 7 bases, with 17 bases between. This CDR3 is CASSGATVLGTQYF. Written as DNA, the CDR3 is TGTGCCAGCAGCGGGGCGACTGTCCTAGGGACCCAGTACTTC.

This clonotype was picked up many times. The rearrangement joins TRBV30 to TRBJ2-7, with 10 nucleotides matching TRBD2. V shed 7 bases, J shed 2 bases, and the junction held 14 bases outside the gene matches. The germline V gene has CDR1 GTSNPN and CDR2 SVGIG (reference sequence). The CDR3 length is 16 residues. Written as DNA, the CDR3 is TGTGCCTCACAAGCGGGGGGGGACAGTCTCCCCTACGAGCAGTACTTC. Amino acids: CASQAGGDSLPYEQYF.

This clonotype was recorded only once. The chain is built from TRBV29-1 and TRBJ2-7; 9 positions agree with TRBD2. Germline-derived CDR1 and CDR2 are SQVTM and ANQGSEA. Trimming at V came to 8 bases and at J to 3 bases, leaving 5 bases not matched to a gene. CDR3 length: 12 residues. The CDR3 DNA sequence: TGCAGCTTGACTAGCGGCCTCTACGAGCAGTACTTC. Translation: CSLTSGLYEQYF.

This clonotype has ten or more counts. The chain employs TRBV10-3 and TRBJ1-2; D is unclear. CDR3 size: 13 residues. From germline, CDR1 is ENHRY and CDR2 SYGVKD. Trimming stripped 10 bases from V and 3 bases from J, with 15 bases between. For the CDR3, the DNA is TGTGCCACCTCAAACCTGGAGGACTATGGCTACACCTTC. It is translated as CATSNLEDYGYTF.